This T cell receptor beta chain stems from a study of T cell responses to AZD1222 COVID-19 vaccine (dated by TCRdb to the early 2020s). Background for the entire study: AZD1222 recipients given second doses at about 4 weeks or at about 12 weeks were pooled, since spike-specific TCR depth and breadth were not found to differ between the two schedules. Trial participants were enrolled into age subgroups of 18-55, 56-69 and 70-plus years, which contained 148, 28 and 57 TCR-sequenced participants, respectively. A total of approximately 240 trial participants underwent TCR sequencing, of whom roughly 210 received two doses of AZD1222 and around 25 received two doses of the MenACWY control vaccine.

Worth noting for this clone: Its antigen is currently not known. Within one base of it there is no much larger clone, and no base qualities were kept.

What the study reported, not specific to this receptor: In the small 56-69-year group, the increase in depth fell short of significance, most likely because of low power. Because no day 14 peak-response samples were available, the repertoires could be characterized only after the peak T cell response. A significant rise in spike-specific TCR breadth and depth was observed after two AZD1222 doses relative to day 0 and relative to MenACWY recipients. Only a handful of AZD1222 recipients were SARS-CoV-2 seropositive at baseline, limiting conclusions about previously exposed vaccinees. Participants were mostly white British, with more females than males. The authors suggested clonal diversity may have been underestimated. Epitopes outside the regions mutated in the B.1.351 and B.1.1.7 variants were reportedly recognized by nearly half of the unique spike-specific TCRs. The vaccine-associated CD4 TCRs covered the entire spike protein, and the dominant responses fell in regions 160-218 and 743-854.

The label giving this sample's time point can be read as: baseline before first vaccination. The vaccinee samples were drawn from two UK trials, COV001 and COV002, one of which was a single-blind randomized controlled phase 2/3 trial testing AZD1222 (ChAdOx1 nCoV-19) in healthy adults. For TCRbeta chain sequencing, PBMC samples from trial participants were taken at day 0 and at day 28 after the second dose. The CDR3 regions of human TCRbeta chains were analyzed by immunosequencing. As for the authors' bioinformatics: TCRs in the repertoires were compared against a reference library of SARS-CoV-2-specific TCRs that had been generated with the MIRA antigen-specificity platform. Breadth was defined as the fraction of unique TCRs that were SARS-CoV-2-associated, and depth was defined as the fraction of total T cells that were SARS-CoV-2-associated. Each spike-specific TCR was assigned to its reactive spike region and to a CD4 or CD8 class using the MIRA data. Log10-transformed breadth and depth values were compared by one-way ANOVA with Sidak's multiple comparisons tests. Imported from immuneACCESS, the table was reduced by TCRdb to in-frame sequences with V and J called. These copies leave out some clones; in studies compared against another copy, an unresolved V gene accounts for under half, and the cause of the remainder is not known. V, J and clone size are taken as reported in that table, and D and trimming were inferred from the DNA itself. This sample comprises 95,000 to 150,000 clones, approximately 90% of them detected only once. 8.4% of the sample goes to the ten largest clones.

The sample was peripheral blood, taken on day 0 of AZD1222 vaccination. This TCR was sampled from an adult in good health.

The base sequence is TGTGCCAGCAGCAGACAGGATTCCTACAATGAGCAGTTCTTC. Its protein is CASSRQDSYNEQFF. The rearrangement combines TRBV2 with TRBJ2-1; TRBD1 is a possible D gene, resting on 6 matching bases. The CDR3 runs 14 amino acids, cysteine and phenylalanine included. Left in the record is the CDR3 DNA by itself, 42 bases read in frame from the first base. Cut back by 6 bases and 1 base, the V and J ends lie 10 bases apart. Taken from the germline V gene, the CDR1 and CDR2 loops are SNHLY and FYNNEI.